The present T cell receptor (gamma chain) was sequenced within a study of intestinal T cells in coeliac disease (dated by TCRdb to 2018 to 2021). About the full investigation: Coeliac patients were much younger than controls, with mean ages of around 15 versus 50 years in the TRG cohort. The TCR-delta (TRD) cohort comprised duodenal biopsies from around 10 coeliac disease patients and around 10 non-coeliac controls. A second, larger TCR-gamma (TRG) cohort included duodenal biopsies from 33 coeliac disease patients and over 20 non-coeliac controls. Findings and caveats that apply to the study as a whole: Repeated CDR3 amino acid sequences could not be distinguished from PCR duplicates. TRG clustering correctly classified most of the roughly 54 biopsies (roughly 94%), with a reported leave-one-out accuracy of roughly 90%. Coeliac and control groups differed significantly in age, although an age-split analysis did not yield significant classification. FFPE-derived DNA was found to be relatively degraded, and loss of a proportion of TCR sequences in each sample was likely caused by this degradation. All 20 or so biopsies in training were correctly classified by TRD kmer-based clustering, and a leave-one-out accuracy of around 91% was reported.

Genomic DNA was extracted with the QIAamp DNA FFPE tissue kit from ten 5-um FFPE scrolls per case. To test whether coeliac disease could be classified from the TCR repertoire, the study used duodenal biopsies that were formalin-fixed paraffin-embedded, fully anonymised, and surplus to diagnostic needs. With regard to this clone: The antigen this receptor binds is unknown. No base quality values were provided; no much bigger clone lies one nucleotide off.

V and J are trimmed by 7 bases and 6 bases, and the gene matches miss 23 bases of the junction. The CDR1 and CDR2 encoded by the germline V gene are EGSNGY and YDSYNSKV. Measured from the cysteine to the phenylalanine, the CDR3 is 18 residues long. The kept DNA is CDR3 alone, 54 bases in frame from the first base. The library was generated by multiplex PCR. The sequencer was an Ion Torrent PGM. The LymphoTrack kit, which has primers carrying Illumina adapters, was used to amplify TRG repertoires from roughly 220 ng of biopsy DNA. TRG amplicons were purified using AMPure XP beads, were quantified on a 2100 Bioanalyzer, and were pooled equimolarly. An Ion PGM instrument was used to sequence the TRG libraries. The study's own analysis went as follows. FastX removed reads in which more than 10% of nucleotides fell below the per-patient third-quartile quality score. Alignment of reads was performed with IMGT/HighV-QUEST so that V, D and J genes were assigned, CDR3 regions were identified and functionality was assessed. Sequences were converted to amino acids, and every sequence predicted to be non-functional was removed. CDR3s were split into kmers, with and without positional annotation; kmer frequencies underwent PCA, and samples were clustered using all 1023 combinations of PCs 1-10. Leave-one-out cross-validation was used to validate the classification, with parameters re-optimised on the remaining samples in each round. Shannon diversity was computed with the vegan R package from repeated random subsamples equal to the lowest read count. TCRdb called clones from the public reads with CATT, and repeated DNA sequences were later combined into one row. TCRdb's processing, not the authors' own work, is the source of the V and J calls. The sample yields 500 to 600 gamma-chain clones; roughly 50% were counted once. The ten largest clones take up around a fifth of the sample.

The chain is encoded by TRGV2 joined to TRGJP2. Material for sequencing was a duodenal biopsy. The source of this sequence is a human donor with celiac disease. The base sequence is TGTGCCACCTGCGGGACGAGGCCGGGACGTGAGGGTGATTGGATCAAGACGTTT. Translated, this gives CATCGTRPGREGDWIKTF.